The rows below give T cell receptor beta chains drawn from one sample of a study of T cell responses to AZD1222 COVID-19 vaccine. Profiled with immunoSEQ multiplex PCR; TCRdb holds only in-frame clones, not every one. The sample holds about 120,000 clones, less than 90% seen once. The material was peripheral blood, obtained on day 0 of AZD1222 vaccination. The receptors here all came from an adult in good health. CDR3s include the opening cysteine and the closing phenylalanine or tryptophan. D genes are given only for firm matches. Size values are once, few and many counts, or a class for expanded clones, and some rows have none.

CDR3 length | J gene | V gene | clone size | D gene | CDR3 protein | CDR3 DNA
13 | TRBJ1-2 | TRBV24-1 | - | - | CATSAPQDVGYTF | TGTGCCACCAGTGCCCCGCAGGACGTTGGCTACACCTTC
13 | TRBJ1-4 | TRBV29-1 | few | - | CSVEGATNEKLFF | TGCAGCGTTGAAGGTGCAACTAATGAAAAACTGTTTTTT
14 | TRBJ1-3 | TRBV2 | - | - | CASTAPATGNTIYF | TGTGCCAGCACCGCGCCAGCCACTGGAAACACCATATATTTT
11 | TRBJ2-2 | TRBV6-5 | - | - | CASRDSGELFF | TGTGCCAGCAGGGACTCCGGGGAGCTGTTTTTT
15 | TRBJ2-1 | TRBV30 | once | TRBD2 | CAWSKVAGGFDEQFF | TGTGCCTGGAGTAAGGTAGCGGGGGGGTTCGATGAGCAGTTCTTC
13 | TRBJ2-1 | TRBV4-1 | - | - | CASSQYELDEQFF | TGCGCCAGCAGCCAGTATGAGCTGGATGAGCAGTTCTTC
13 | TRBJ2-1 | TRBV25-1 | - | - | CASSDGVYNEQFF | TGTGCCAGCAGTGACGGGGTTTACAATGAGCAGTTCTTC
15 | TRBJ1-1 | TRBV5-1 | - | TRBD1 | CASSWTGKLSTEAFF | TGCGCCAGCAGCTGGACAGGGAAATTGAGCACTGAAGCTTTCTTT
15 | TRBJ1-6 | TRBV15 | - | - | CATSRGDTSLSPLHF | TGTGCCACCAGCAGGGGAGACACATCTCTTTCACCCCTCCACTTT
14 | TRBJ2-7 | TRBV9 | - | - | CASSPDGGTYEQYF | TGTGCCAGCAGCCCGGACGGGGGAACGTACGAGCAGTACTTC
12 | TRBJ1-2 | TRBV24-1 | - | TRBD1 | CATSDPGGGYTF | TGTGCCACCAGTGACCCAGGGGGGGGCTACACCTTC
15 | TRBJ2-7 | TRBV6-1 | - | TRBD1 | CASSSGTGGSYEQYF | TGTGCCAGCAGTTCTGGGACAGGGGGTAGTTACGAGCAGTACTTC
12 | TRBJ1-2 | TRBV3-1/TRBV3-2 | many | TRBD1 | CASSLSGGSYTF | TGTGCCAGCAGCCTTTCAGGGGGAAGCTACACCTTC
11 | TRBJ1-2 | TRBV30 | - | - | CASGTYGSYTF | TGTGCCTCCGGGACTTATGGTAGCTACACCTTC
12 | TRBJ2-3 | TRBV7-2 | - | - | CASSLDLGPQYF | TGTGCCAGCAGCTTAGATTTGGGCCCGCAGTATTTT
17 | TRBJ1-1 | TRBV3-1/TRBV3-2 | - | - | CASSQASSSRWGNEAFF | TGTGCCAGCAGCCAAGCATCCTCGAGCCGTTGGGGAAATGAAGCTTTCTTT
13 | TRBJ2-1 | TRBV7-8 | - | - | CASSLGQFNEQFF | TGTGCCAGCAGCTTAGGACAGTTCAATGAGCAGTTCTTC
13 | TRBJ2-1 | TRBV7-7 | - | TRBD2 | CASSRGGLDEQFF | TGTGCCAGCAGCCGCGGGGGGCTGGATGAGCAGTTCTTC
13 | TRBJ1-1 | TRBV7-6 | - | - | CASSLWAATEAFF | TGTGCCAGCAGCTTATGGGCTGCCACTGAAGCTTTCTTT
14 | TRBJ1-5 | TRBV15 | - | - | CATSSFNNNQPQHF | TGTGCCACCAGCAGTTTTAACAACAATCAGCCCCAGCATTTT
13 | TRBJ1-5 | TRBV18 | - | - | CASSPGSNQPQHF | TGTGCCAGCTCACCAGGGAGCAATCAGCCCCAGCATTTT
14 | TRBJ1-2 | TRBV4-1 | - | - | CASSQERSLRGYTF | TGCGCCAGCAGCCAGGAACGGAGTTTACGCGGCTACACCTTC
16 | TRBJ2-1 | TRBV7-9 | - | TRBD2 | CASLVYSGGTYNEQFF | TGTGCCAGCCTCGTCTATAGCGGGGGGACCTACAATGAGCAGTTCTTC
11 | TRBJ1-3 | TRBV12-3/TRBV12-4 | - | - | CASSWGNTIYF | TGTGCCAGCAGTTGGGGAAACACCATATATTTT
13 | TRBJ1-6 | TRBV12-3/TRBV12-4 | - | - | CASRDLGNSPLHF | TGTGCCAGCAGGGACCTAGGTAATTCACCCCTCCACTTT
16 | TRBJ2-2 | TRBV19 | - | - | CASSPMWGMKTGELFF | TGTGCCAGTAGCCCCATGTGGGGAATGAAAACCGGGGAGCTGTTTTTT
13 | TRBJ1-1 | TRBV2 | - | - | CASRVTMNTEAFF | TGTGCCAGCAGGGTAACCATGAACACTGAAGCTTTCTTT
17 | TRBJ2-1 | TRBV7-8 | - | - | CASSSASPRGLHNEQFF | TGTGCCAGCAGCTCAGCCTCTCCTAGGGGCCTCCACAATGAGCAGTTCTTC
13 | TRBJ1-2 | TRBV19 | many | TRBD1 | CASRTGAIDGYTF | TGTGCCAGTAGAACAGGGGCTATCGATGGCTACACCTTC
15 | TRBJ1-1 | TRBV19 | - | TRBD1 | CASSTGGGMNTEAFF | TGTGCCAGTAGTACAGGGGGGGGGATGAACACTGAAGCTTTCTTT
14 | TRBJ2-3 | TRBV25-1 | - | TRBD2 | CASSLGLAGYTQYF | TGTGCCAGCTCACTGGGACTAGCGGGATATACGCAGTATTTT
16 | TRBJ2-7 | TRBV6-5 | - | - | CASSYSLGSGFYEQYF | TGTGCCAGCAGTTACTCCTTGGGTTCCGGGTTCTACGAGCAGTACTTC
13 | TRBJ1-2 | TRBV11-2 | - | - | CASSLDTSYGYTF | TGTGCCAGCAGCTTAGACACCAGCTATGGCTACACCTTC
18 | TRBJ2-1 | TRBV4-2 | - | TRBD1 | CASSQVLSRDRGLYEQFF | TGTGCCAGCAGCCAAGTGTTAAGCCGGGACAGGGGGTTGTATGAGCAGTTCTTC
12 | TRBJ2-7 | TRBV30 | - | TRBD1 | CAWGDSSYEQYF | TGTGCCTGGGGGGACAGTTCCTACGAGCAGTACTTC
17 | TRBJ1-1 | TRBV19 | - | - | CASSIHKVGLANTEAFF | TGTGCCAGTAGTATCCATAAGGTTGGACTGGCGAACACTGAAGCTTTCTTT
14 | TRBJ2-3 | TRBV27 | - | TRBD2 | CASTTSGRGDTQYF | TGTGCCAGCACTACTAGCGGGAGGGGAGATACGCAGTATTTT
19 | TRBJ1-4 | TRBV27 | - | TRBD1 | CASTPPRDRGPATNEKLFF | TGTGCCAGCACCCCCCCCCGGGACAGGGGGCCAGCAACTAATGAAAAACTGTTTTTT
15 | TRBJ2-7 | TRBV9 | - | TRBD1 | CASSAGQGDSYEQYF | TGTGCCAGCAGCGCCGGACAGGGGGACTCCTACGAGCAGTACTTC
13 | TRBJ1-1 | TRBV6-6 | - | - | CASSYSMNTEAFF | TGTGCCAGCAGTTACTCGATGAACACTGAAGCTTTCTTT
15 | TRBJ1-6 | TRBV6-5 | - | - | CASTLGGGYNSPLHF | TGTGCCAGCACCCTGGGAGGGGGATATAATTCACCCCTCCACTTT